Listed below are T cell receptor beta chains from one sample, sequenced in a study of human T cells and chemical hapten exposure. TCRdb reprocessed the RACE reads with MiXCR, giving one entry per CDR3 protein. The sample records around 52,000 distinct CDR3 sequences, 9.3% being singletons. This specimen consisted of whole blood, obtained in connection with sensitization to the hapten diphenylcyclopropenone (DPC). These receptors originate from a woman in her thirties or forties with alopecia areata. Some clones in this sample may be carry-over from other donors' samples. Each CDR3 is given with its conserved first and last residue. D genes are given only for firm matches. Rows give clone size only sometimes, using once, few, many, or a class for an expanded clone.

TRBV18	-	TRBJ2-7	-	TGTGCCAGCTCACCAGAGGCCTCTAACTACGAGCAGTACTTC	CASSPEASNYEQYF
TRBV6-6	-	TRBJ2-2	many	TGTGCCAGCAGTTACCCGATCGACCCGGGACAAATGAACACCGGGGAGCTGTTTTTT	CASSYPIDPGQMNTGELFF
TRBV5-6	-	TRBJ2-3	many	TGTGCCAGCAGAGCGGGCAACACAGATACGCAGTATTTT	CASRAGNTDTQYF
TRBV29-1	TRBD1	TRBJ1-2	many	TGCAGCGTTGGAACAGGGGGCGCTGGCTACACCTTC	CSVGTGGAGYTF
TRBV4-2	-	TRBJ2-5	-	TGTGCCAGCAGCCAAGCCGGGACCGTCGAGACCCAGTACTTC	CASSQAGTVETQYF
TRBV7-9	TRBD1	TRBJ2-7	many	TGTGCCAGCAGCACCCGACAGGGTTTCTACGAGCAGTACTTC	CASSTRQGFYEQYF
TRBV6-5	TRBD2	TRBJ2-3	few	TGTGCCAGCAGCCGATCACTAGCGGGGGGGCCAGCAGATACGCAGTATTTT	CASSRSLAGGPADTQYF
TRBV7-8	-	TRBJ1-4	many	TGTGCCAGCAGCGCCCAAGAGGGGACTAATGAAAAACTGTTTTTT	CASSAQEGTNEKLFF
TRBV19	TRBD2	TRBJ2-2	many	TGTGCCAGTAGTACGGGGGGACCTACAACTGGGGAGCTGTTTTTT	CASSTGGPTTGELFF
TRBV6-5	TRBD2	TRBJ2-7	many	TGTGCCAGCAGTTACGGCGGGGGGGCCTACGAGCAGTACTTC	CASSYGGGAYEQYF
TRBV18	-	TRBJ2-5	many	TGTGCCAGCTCACCCGCCTCCGGCCCAGCAGAGACCCAGTACTTC	CASSPASGPAETQYF
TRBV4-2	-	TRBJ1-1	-	TGTGCCAGCAAGCCCCTCCTGGGCGACACTGAAGCTTTCTTT	CASKPLLGDTEAFF
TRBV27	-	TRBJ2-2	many	TGTGCCAGCGGGGACATCAACACCGGGGAGCTGTTTTTT	CASGDINTGELFF
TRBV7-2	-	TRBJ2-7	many	TGTGCCAGCAGCTTAGGCAGCCCCCACGAGCAGTACTTC	CASSLGSPHEQYF
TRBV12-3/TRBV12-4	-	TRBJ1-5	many	TGTGCCAGCAGGCAGAGAGTTAATCAGCCCCAGCATTTT	CASRQRVNQPQHF
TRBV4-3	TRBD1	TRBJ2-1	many	TGCGCCAGCAGCCTTGCCTTGACAGGGTCGGGATACAATGAGCAGTTCTTC	CASSLALTGSGYNEQFF
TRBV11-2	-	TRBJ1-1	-	TGTGCCAGCAGCTTAAATTTTTACGTGAGTGAAGCTTTCTTT	CASSLNFYVSEAFF
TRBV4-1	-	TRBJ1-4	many	TGCGCCAGCAGCCAAGATGGGCTGAAAGTTAATGAAAACCTGTTTTTT	CASSQDGLKVNENLFF
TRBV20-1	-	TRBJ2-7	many	TGCAGTGCTCCCGTGGTGGAGCAATCCTACGAGCAGTACTTC	CSAPVVEQSYEQYF
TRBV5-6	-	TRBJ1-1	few	TGTGCCAGCAGTAAACGCAGACTGAACACTGAAGCTTTCTTT	CASSKRRLNTEAFF
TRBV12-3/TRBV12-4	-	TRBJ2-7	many	TGTGCCAGCAGTCCCCTAGCCCGGAACACCTACGAGCAGTACTTC	CASSPLARNTYEQYF
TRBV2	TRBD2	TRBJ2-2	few	TGTGCCAGGGAGCGGGACTATAACACCGGGGAGCTGTTTTTT	CARERDYNTGELFF
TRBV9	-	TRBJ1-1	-	TGTGCCAGCAGCGTAGTAACAGTACAGAACACTGAAGCTTTCTTT	CASSVVTVQNTEAFF
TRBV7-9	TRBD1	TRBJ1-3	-	TGTGCCAGCAGCTCAACAGGGGGCGCGAGGGGAAACACCATATATTTT	CASSSTGGARGNTIYF
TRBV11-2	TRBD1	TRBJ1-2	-	TGTGCCAGCAGCTTAGGCAGGGGGTCAACTAACTATGGCTACACCTTC	CASSLGRGSTNYGYTF
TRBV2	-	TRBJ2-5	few	TGTGCCAGCATCGGAGTCCAAGAGACCCAGTACTTC	CASIGVQETQYF
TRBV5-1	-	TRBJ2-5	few	TGCGCCAGCAGCCGGCTACCACAAGAGACCCAGTACTTC	CASSRLPQETQYF
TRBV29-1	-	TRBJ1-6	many	TGCAGCGTTCGGGACGGCTATAATTCACCCCTCCACTTT	CSVRDGYNSPLHF
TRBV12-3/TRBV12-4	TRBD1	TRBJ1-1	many	TGTGCCAGCAGTCGACAGGGGGGGATGAACACTGAAGCTTTCTTT	CASSRQGGMNTEAFF
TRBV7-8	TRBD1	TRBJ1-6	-	TGTGCCAGCAGCTTCCGACAGGGCTCACCCCTCCACTTT	CASSFRQGSPLHF
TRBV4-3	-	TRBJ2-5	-	TGCGCCAGCAGCCCGGGCAGCGGGCCCCGCGGGGCCTTCGTTGAGACCCAGTACTTC	CASSPGSGPRGAFVETQYF
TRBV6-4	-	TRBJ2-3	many	TGTGCCAGCAGTGACTCGCGGTACCCACGCACAGATACGCAGTATTTT	CASSDSRYPRTDTQYF
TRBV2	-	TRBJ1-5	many	TGTGCCAGCAGTGAGTCCAGAAATAGCAATCAGCCCCAGCATTTT	CASSESRNSNQPQHF
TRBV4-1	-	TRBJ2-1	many	TGCGCCAGCAGCCAAGTGGGTAATACCAGGGGCAACAATGAGCAGTTCTTC	CASSQVGNTRGNNEQFF
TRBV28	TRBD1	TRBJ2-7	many	TGTGCCAGCAGTCACTTTCGGACAGGACTTCGGGAGCAGTACTTC	CASSHFRTGLREQYF
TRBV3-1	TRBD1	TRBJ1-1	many	TGTGCCAGCAGCCAAGCAACAGGGGGAGAAGCTTTCTTT	CASSQATGGEAFF
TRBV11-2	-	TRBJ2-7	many	TGTGCCAGCAGCTTAGATCACGTCGGGCGGGCTCTCGGCTTC	CASSLDHVGRALGF
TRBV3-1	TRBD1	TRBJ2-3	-	TGTGCCAGCAGCCAAGACCTGGGACAGACTACCACAGATACGCAGTATTTT	CASSQDLGQTTTDTQYF
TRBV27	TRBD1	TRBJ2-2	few	TGTGCCAGCAGTTTATCTGACAGGGTGGACACCGGGGAGCTGTTTTTT	CASSLSDRVDTGELFF
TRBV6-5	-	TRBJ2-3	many	TGTGCCAGCAGGCGCAGAGATACGCAGTATTTT	CASRRRDTQYF
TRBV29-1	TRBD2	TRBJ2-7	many	TGCAGCGTTCGTATGAGCGGGGGGACCTACGAGCAGTACTTC	CSVRMSGGTYEQYF
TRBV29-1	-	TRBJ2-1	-	TGCAGCTCCGGACAGTACAATGAGCAGTTCTTC	CSSGQYNEQFF
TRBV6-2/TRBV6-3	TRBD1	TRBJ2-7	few	TGTGCCAGCAGTTACTCCAGACAGGGAAATTACTTC	CASSYSRQGNYF
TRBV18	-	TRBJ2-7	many	TGTGCCAGCTCACCAGTACAAGCGTTTCTGGGGTACGAGCAGTACTTC	CASSPVQAFLGYEQYF
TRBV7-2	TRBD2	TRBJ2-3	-	TGTGCCAGCAGCTTACTCCCTAGCGGGGCAGATACGCAGTATTTT	CASSLLPSGADTQYF
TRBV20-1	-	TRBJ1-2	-	TGCAGTGCTAGAGAAAAGCCCGGTGTAGGGAGCTATGGCTACACCTTC	CSAREKPGVGSYGYTF